This T cell receptor (beta chain) was observed in a study of CD8 T cells in Susac syndrome. The germline V and J ends were trimmed by 5 bases and 3 bases, with 16 bases remaining between them. CDR1 and CDR2 from the germline V gene are SEHNR and FQNEAQ (reference sequence). The CDR3 covers 16 residues. RNA, at about 0.45 to 1 ug, was reverse transcribed with random hexamers. TCRdb re-called the immunoSEQ multiplex PCR reads through MiXCR, storing one row per CDR3 protein. In the table there are some 130,000 distinct CDR3 sequences, more than 85% of which are singletons. The V gene is TRBV7-9, the J gene TRBJ2-2, with D perhaps TRBD2 (5 bases). Sequences were obtained from CD8+ T cells from PBMCs. This receptor was identified in a human donor with Susac syndrome. CDR3 protein: CASSPGLRADTGELFF. The CDR3 DNA follows: TGTGCCAGCAGCCCCGGTTTGAGGGCTGACACCGGGGAGCTGTTTTTT.